Ten or more counts support the clone carrying this TCR beta chain. The CDR3 covers 13 residues. The germline CDR1 and CDR2 sequences are SQVTM and ANQGSEA. V was cut by 5 bases and J by 6 bases, with 14 bases left in between. Documented time point: sample taken at primary tumor resection. The sequenced material consisted of unsorted whole RNA from tumor, nontumor lung or frozen PBMC. Samples were obtained from approximately 76 donors, all untreated early-stage non-small cell lung cancer patients. One entry per CDR3 protein, called by TCRdb with MiXCR from the 5' RACE reads. The repertoire holds approximately 52,000 distinct CDR3 sequences, roughly 7% seen once, with approximately 2.9% in the top ten. The sample comes from a study of spatial heterogeneity in lung cancer. Study-wide context: The mean occurrence of each unique TCR and UMI combination in raw reads exceeded eight.

The receptor was derived from a female donor with early-stage non-small cell lung cancer. The V and J genes are TRBV29-1 and TRBJ2-1; unclear D gene. The material was PBMCs, obtained at surgery. The CDR3 DNA is TGCAGCGTTTCTAGGACCCCCTTCAATGAGCAGTTCTTC. This sequence encodes CSVSRTPFNEQFF.